This T cell receptor (beta chain) is drawn from a study of cytomegalovirus exposure and HLA in healthy donors. About this clone itself: As yet, its antigen is unknown. The sample contains more than one DNA sequence encoding this CDR3.

Study findings and constraints: Cytomegalovirus-associated status was assigned to fewer than 200 TCR beta chains. When presence/absence was analysed, sequencing depth was taken to be roughly uniform across donors. It was reported that the classifier diagnosed cytomegalovirus status with high specificity and sensitivity in both the original and validation cohorts. Donors belonging to an Asian-associated ancestry cluster reportedly showed fewer N-insertions in productive TCRs than the roughly 680-donor mean, according to what a later analysis found.

This PCR relied on a set of 60 Vbeta primers and 13 Jbeta primers. Clones were read by immunoSEQ multiplex PCR, and TCRdb kept only the in-frame ones, dropping some. Of 200,000 to 250,000 clones listed, around 79% are singletons. The CDR3 is made up of 13 amino acids. Germline CDR1 reads KGHSH; CDR2 reads LQKENI. Trimming removed 3 bases from V and 1 base from J, with 6 bases in between. Sample: PBMCs. V is TRBV18 and J is TRBJ1-1; no clear D. This TCR was recovered from a girl aged 2-10 years in good health and CMV-seronegative. In DNA form, the CDR3 reads TGTGCCAGCTCACCCAGACAGAACACTGAAGCTTTCTTT. Amino acids: CASSPRQNTEAFF.